The rows below give T cell receptor beta chains drawn from one sample of a study of T cells in Graves' hyperthyroidism and ophthalmopathy. TCRdb reprocessed the multiplex PCR reads with MiXCR, giving one entry per CDR3 protein. The sample yields hundreds of thousands of distinct CDR3 sequences, about 15% seen once. The sequencing input was blood. These receptors all stem from a young man with Graves' ophthalmopathy. The CDR3 runs from the conserved cysteine through the conserved F or W. Each record gives: CDR3 protein, CDR3 DNA, V gene, D gene, clone size, J gene. D genes are given only for firm matches. The size field is filled for only some rows; it gives once, few, many or a size class.

CDR3aa: CAWSVHATNYGYTF
CDR3nt: TGTGCCTGGAGTGTACACGCCACAAACTATGGCTACACCTTC
v_gene: TRBV30
d_gene: -
abundance: many
j_gene: TRBJ1-2

CDR3aa: CASSLGQGAAEQFF
CDR3nt: TGTGCCAGCAGCTTGGGACAGGGGGCGGCTGAGCAGTTCTTC
v_gene: TRBV7-6
d_gene: TRBD1
abundance: many
j_gene: TRBJ2-1

CDR3aa: CASSQDRVRDSNTDTQYF
CDR3nt: TGCGCCAGCAGCCAAGATCGGGTCAGGGACTCAAACACAGATACGCAGTATTTT
v_gene: TRBV4-1
d_gene: -
abundance: many
j_gene: TRBJ2-3

CDR3aa: CASSLEAGAGRHYEQYF
CDR3nt: TGCGCCAGCAGCTTGGAGGCCGGCGCAGGGAGACACTACGAGCAGTACTTC
v_gene: TRBV5-1
d_gene: -
abundance: many
j_gene: TRBJ2-7

CDR3aa: CASSLRSSTAQNSPLHF
CDR3nt: TGTGCCAGCAGCTTAAGGTCATCGACAGCCCAAAATTCACCCCTCCACTTT
v_gene: TRBV11-1
d_gene: -
abundance: few
j_gene: TRBJ1-6

CDR3aa: CASSPLGQGVSNQPQHF
CDR3nt: TGTGCCAGCTCACCTCTAGGACAGGGGGTGAGTAATCAGCCCCAGCATTTT
v_gene: TRBV18
d_gene: TRBD1
abundance: -
j_gene: TRBJ1-5

CDR3aa: CASSIGTSGSYEQYF
CDR3nt: TGTGCCAGTAGTATAGGGACTAGCGGGAGTTACGAGCAGTACTTC
v_gene: TRBV19
d_gene: TRBD2
abundance: -
j_gene: TRBJ2-7

CDR3aa: CASSQVGSSGNTIYF
CDR3nt: TGTGCCAGCAGCCAAGTTGGGAGCTCTGGAAACACCATATATTTT
v_gene: TRBV3-1
d_gene: -
abundance: many
j_gene: TRBJ1-3

CDR3aa: CASSLLSTGENEKLFF
CDR3nt: TGTGCCAGCAGTTTACTTTCGACAGGGGAGAATGAAAAACTGTTTTTT
v_gene: TRBV27
d_gene: TRBD1
abundance: many
j_gene: TRBJ1-4

CDR3aa: CASSQLGGLAGGTGELFF
CDR3nt: TGTGCCAGCAGCCAGCTTGGGGGACTAGCGGGGGGAACCGGGGAGCTGTTTTTT
v_gene: TRBV4-2
d_gene: TRBD2
abundance: few
j_gene: TRBJ2-2

CDR3aa: CASSFAGVGTGELFF
CDR3nt: TGCGCCAGCAGCTTTGCGGGAGTGGGGACCGGGGAGCTGTTTTTT
v_gene: TRBV5-1
d_gene: TRBD2
abundance: few
j_gene: TRBJ2-2

CDR3aa: CASSPGTSESKETQYF
CDR3nt: TGTGCCAGCTCACCCGGGACTAGCGAAAGTAAAGAGACCCAGTACTTC
v_gene: TRBV18
d_gene: TRBD2
abundance: many
j_gene: TRBJ2-5

CDR3aa: CASSLDRGDEQFF
CDR3nt: TGTGCCAGCAGCTTAGATCGGGGTGATGAGCAGTTCTTC
v_gene: TRBV11-2
d_gene: -
abundance: many
j_gene: TRBJ2-1

CDR3aa: CASNSGSYNEQFF
CDR3nt: TGTGCCAGCAACTCAGGGTCCTACAATGAGCAGTTCTTC
v_gene: TRBV28
d_gene: -
abundance: many
j_gene: TRBJ2-1

CDR3aa: CSASLAGGSLYGEQFF
CDR3nt: TGCAGTGCTTCCCTAGCGGGAGGGTCCCTTTACGGGGAGCAGTTCTTC
v_gene: TRBV20-1
d_gene: TRBD2
abundance: -
j_gene: TRBJ2-1

CDR3aa: CASSRWGGSSSYEQYF
CDR3nt: TGTGCCAGCAGCCGCTGGGGGGGGTCAAGCTCCTACGAGCAGTACTTC
v_gene: TRBV13
d_gene: TRBD2
abundance: -
j_gene: TRBJ2-7

CDR3aa: CASSEIEGTGVNYGYTF
CDR3nt: TGTGCCAGCAGTGAAATCGAGGGGACAGGGGTTAACTATGGCTACACCTTC
v_gene: TRBV6-1
d_gene: TRBD1
abundance: -
j_gene: TRBJ1-2

CDR3aa: CASKGTSGGPGEQYF
CDR3nt: TGTGCCAGCAAAGGGACTAGCGGGGGGCCGGGCGAGCAGTACTTC
v_gene: TRBV2
d_gene: TRBD2
abundance: many
j_gene: TRBJ2-7

CDR3aa: CASSPGLAVFDEQYF
CDR3nt: TGTGCCAGCTCCCCCGGACTAGCGGTATTCGATGAGCAGTACTTC
v_gene: TRBV12-3/TRBV12-4
d_gene: TRBD2
abundance: -
j_gene: TRBJ2-7

CDR3aa: CSARLRGGTGELFF
CDR3nt: TGCAGTGCTAGATTGCGAGGGGGGACCGGGGAGCTGTTTTTT
v_gene: TRBV20-1
d_gene: -
abundance: -
j_gene: TRBJ2-2

CDR3aa: CAIKEGVISTDTQYF
CDR3nt: TGTGCCATCAAGGAGGGCGTAATTAGCACAGATACGCAGTATTTT
v_gene: TRBV10-3
d_gene: -
abundance: many
j_gene: TRBJ2-3

CDR3aa: CASPQGNTEAFF
CDR3nt: TGTGCCTCTCCCCAGGGGAACACTGAAGCTTTCTTT
v_gene: TRBV10-3
d_gene: -
abundance: -
j_gene: TRBJ1-1

CDR3aa: CASSLSQGAVTEAFF
CDR3nt: TGTGCCAGCAGTTTAAGTCAGGGGGCAGTTACTGAAGCTTTCTTT
v_gene: TRBV27
d_gene: TRBD1
abundance: -
j_gene: TRBJ1-1

CDR3aa: CASSQDLTSTDTQYF
CDR3nt: TGTGCCAGCAGCCAAGATTTAACTAGCACAGATACGCAGTATTTT
v_gene: TRBV4-2
d_gene: -
abundance: few
j_gene: TRBJ2-3